Below, 15 T cell receptor beta chains from the same sample are listed, as sequenced in a study of blood T cells in healthy people across ages. Using a J-beta primer mix together with a sample-barcoded 5' primer, a second PCR was run for roughly 7 to 11 cycles. TCRdb reprocessed the 5' RACE reads via MiXCR and lists one record per CDR3 protein. The top ten hold roughly 3.7% of the sample, which has around 1,600,000 distinct CDR3 sequences, approximately 43% seen once. The sample comprised blood. The receptors here all came from a woman under 30 in good health.

CDR3 region: CASSRVTAGGLGGYTF. In nucleotides, the CDR3 is TGTGCCAGCAGTCGCGTGACAGCGGGAGGGTTGGGTGGCTACACCTTC. The chain uses TRBV27 and TRBJ1-2, with D perhaps matching TRBD1 (5 bases). Germline lookup yields CDR1 MNHEY and CDR2 SMNVEV (reference sequence). V shed 5 bases and J shed 7 bases, with 23 bases lying between them. CDR3 size: 16 residues.

This chain connects TRBV9 to TRBJ2-1; perhaps D is TRBD1 or TRBD2 (5 bases each). From germline, CDR1 is SGDLS and CDR2 YYNGEE. This CDR3 is 15 amino acids long. V lost 3 bases to trimming and J lost 5 bases, with 15 bases between them. This chain's CDR3 is CASSGSPGPNNEQFF. CDR3 DNA: TGTGCCAGCAGCGGAAGTCCGGGACCGAACAATGAGCAGTTCTTC.

V and J are TRBV15 and TRBJ1-6; tentative D call: TRBD1 (5 bases). The V and J ends lost 1 base and 14 bases respectively, with 9 bases between them. The CDR3 runs to 12 residues. CDR1 and CDR2 from the germline V gene are LNHNV and YYDKDF (reference sequence). Here the CDR3 reads CATSRADTSLHF. In nucleotides, the CDR3 is TGTGCCACCAGCAGAGCGGACACTTCCCTCCACTTT.

In its sample, this clonotype was seen a few times. V usage is TRBV28 and J usage is TRBJ1-1; no reliable D call. Trimming removed 6 bases from V and 3 bases from J, with 14 bases in between. Germline values: CDR1 MDHEN, CDR2 SYDVKM. The CDR3 contains 14 residues. The CDR3 DNA is TGTGCCAGCAGAAAAGAGGTCTTAGACACTGAAGCTTTCTTT. This translates into CASRKEVLDTEAFF.

CDR3 sequence reads: CASSPRWEGGYTF. The DNA of the CDR3 is TGTGCCAGCAGCCCGCGTTGGGAGGGTGGCTACACCTTC. V gene TRBV7-9 combines with J gene TRBJ1-2; D remains unclear. Germline CDR1 is SEHNR and CDR2 is FQNEAQ (reference sequence). The V and J ends lost 5 bases and 7 bases respectively, with 14 bases between them. This CDR3 comprises 13 residues.

The chain joins TRBV15 to TRBJ2-3; no definite D call. The CDR3 is 14 amino acids. V was pared by 0 bases and J by 5 bases, with 9 bases between. Germline values: CDR1 LNHNV, CDR2 YYDKDF (reference sequence). CDR3 bases: TGTGCCACCAGCAGAGATATAGGCCTAGATACGCAGTATTTT. Encoded protein: CATSRDIGLDTQYF.

This chain joins TRBV24-1 and TRBJ2-7; no reliable D call. Germline CDR1 and CDR2: KGHDR and SFDVKD. The V gene lost 0 bases and the J gene lost 11 bases, with 7 bases spanning the gap. The CDR3 covers 11 residues. The CDR3 coding sequence is TGTGCCACCAGTGATTTGCTCGCAGAGTACTTC. This sequence encodes CATSDLLAEYF.

This chain joins TRBV7-9 and TRBJ2-1; 9 bases align to TRBD2. Looked up from germline, CDR1 is SEHNR and CDR2 is FQNEAQ (reference sequence). There are 16 residues in the CDR3. V shed 2 bases and J 4 bases; nucleotides not matched to a gene: 6. DNA of the CDR3: TGTGCCAGCAGCTTATATGGCGGGGGGGCATACAATGAGCAGTTCTTC. This translates into CASSLYGGGAYNEQFF. Complete variable domain (other parts from reference TRBV7-9 and TRBJ2-1): DTGVSQNPRHKITKRGQNVTFRCDPISEHNRLYWYRQTLGQGPEFLTYFQNEAQLEKSRLLSDRFSAERPKGSFSTLEIQRTEQGDSAMYLCASSLYGGGAYNEQFFGPGTRLTVL.

The chain couples TRBV6-2 or TRBV6-3 to TRBJ1-2; TRBD1 aligns across 12 bases. Germline CDR1 MNHEY, CDR2 SVGEGT. The CDR3 consists of 15 residues. J was trimmed by 7 bases and V by 5 bases; bases with no gene match: 8. Here the CDR3 DNA reads TGTGCCAGCAGTGGACGGGACAGGGGGCTCGTTGGCTACACCTTC. As protein: CASSGRDRGLVGYTF.

The CDR3 DNA follows: TGCAGTGCTATCTCCGGGGCGGGAGATTGGTACAATGAGCAGTTCTTC. Residues: CSAISGAGDWYNEQFF. V gene TRBV20-1 combines with J gene TRBJ2-1; 7 bases are shared with TRBD2. Germline V lookup: CDR1 DFQATT, CDR2 SNEGSKA (reference sequence). Losses at the gene ends were 4 bases for V and 4 bases for J; bases not matched to a gene: 13. The CDR3 totals 16 residues.

The gene calls are TRBV5-1 and TRBJ1-5; D unclear. The CDR3 spans 13 residues. The V gene lost 3 bases and the J gene lost 9 bases, with 13 bases spanning the gap. Germline V CDR1 and CDR2: SGHRS, YFSETQ. Here the CDR3 reads CASSSSSGGPQHF. The DNA of the CDR3 is TGCGCCAGCAGCTCCAGTTCAGGCGGGCCCCAGCATTTT.

This chain uses TRBV6-5 with TRBJ1-2; D may be TRBD1 (5 bases). CDR1 and CDR2 (germline): MNHEY, SVGAGI. CDR3 length: 14 residues. V was cut by 5 bases and J by 4 bases, with 14 bases left in between. CDR3 nucleotides: TGTGCCAGCAGTGTATTGGGGGGGACCTATGGCTACACCTTC. Translation gives CASSVLGGTYGYTF.

This sequence joins TRBV5-1 and TRBJ2-1, with D uncertain. Germline V gene data show CDR1 as SGHRS and CDR2 as YFSETQ. The length of the CDR3 is 13 residues. V was cut by 4 bases and J by 10 bases, with 15 bases left in between. The chain's CDR3 is CASSIHATREQFF. DNA for the CDR3: TGCGCCAGCAGCATACATGCTACTCGCGAGCAGTTCTTC.

The genes are TRBV7-6 and TRBJ1-1; the match to TRBD1 covers 7 bases. The germline V gene encodes CDR1 SGHVS and CDR2 FNYEAQ. V trimming: 5 bases; J trimming: 0 bases; junction bases outside the gene matches: 6. The CDR3 length is 15 residues. The chain's CDR3 is CASSDSQGMNTEAFF. For the CDR3, the DNA is TGTGCCAGCAGCGACTCACAGGGGATGAACACTGAAGCTTTCTTT.

This clonotype came up a few times. The J gene is TRBJ2-2, the V gene TRBV27, with 9 positions matching TRBD1. Germline V CDR1 and CDR2: MNHEY, SMNVEV (reference sequence). The CDR3 totals 12 residues. Unmatched junction bases numbered 2, after V lost 6 bases and J lost 9 bases. The CDR3 region is CASSNRGRELFF. In nucleotides, the CDR3 is TGTGCCAGCAGCAACAGGGGGCGGGAGCTGTTTTTT.